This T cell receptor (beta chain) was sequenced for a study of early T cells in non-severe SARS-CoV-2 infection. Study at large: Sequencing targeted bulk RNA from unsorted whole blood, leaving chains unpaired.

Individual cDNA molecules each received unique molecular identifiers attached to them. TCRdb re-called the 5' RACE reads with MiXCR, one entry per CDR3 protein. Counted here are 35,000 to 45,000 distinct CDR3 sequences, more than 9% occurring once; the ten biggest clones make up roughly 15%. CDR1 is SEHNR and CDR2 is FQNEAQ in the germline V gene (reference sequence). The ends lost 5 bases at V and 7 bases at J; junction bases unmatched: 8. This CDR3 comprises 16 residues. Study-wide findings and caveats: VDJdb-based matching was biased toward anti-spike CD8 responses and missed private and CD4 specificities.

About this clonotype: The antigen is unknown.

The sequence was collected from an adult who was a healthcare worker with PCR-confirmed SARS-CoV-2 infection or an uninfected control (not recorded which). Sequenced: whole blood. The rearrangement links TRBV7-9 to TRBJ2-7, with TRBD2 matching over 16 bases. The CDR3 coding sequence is TGTGCCAGCAGCCTGGGACTAGCGGGAGGGCTATGGGAGCAGTACTTC. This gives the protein CASSLGLAGGLWEQYF.